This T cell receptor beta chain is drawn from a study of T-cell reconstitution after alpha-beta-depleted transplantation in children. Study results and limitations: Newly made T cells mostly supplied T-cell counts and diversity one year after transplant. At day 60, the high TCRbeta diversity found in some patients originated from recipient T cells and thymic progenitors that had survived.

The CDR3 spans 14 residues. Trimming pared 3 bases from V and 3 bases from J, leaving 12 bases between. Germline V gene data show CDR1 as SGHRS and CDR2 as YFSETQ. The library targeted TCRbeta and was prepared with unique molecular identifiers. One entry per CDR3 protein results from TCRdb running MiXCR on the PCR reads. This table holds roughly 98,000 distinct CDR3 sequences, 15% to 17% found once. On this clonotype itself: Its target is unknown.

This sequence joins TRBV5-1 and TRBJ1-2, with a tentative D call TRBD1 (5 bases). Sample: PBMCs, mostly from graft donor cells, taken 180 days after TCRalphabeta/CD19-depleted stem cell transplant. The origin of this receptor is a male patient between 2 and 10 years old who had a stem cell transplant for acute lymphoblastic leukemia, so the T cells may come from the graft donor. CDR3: CASSSAGDDYGYTF. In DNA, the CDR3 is TGCGCCAGCAGCTCAGCGGGGGACGACTATGGCTACACCTTC.